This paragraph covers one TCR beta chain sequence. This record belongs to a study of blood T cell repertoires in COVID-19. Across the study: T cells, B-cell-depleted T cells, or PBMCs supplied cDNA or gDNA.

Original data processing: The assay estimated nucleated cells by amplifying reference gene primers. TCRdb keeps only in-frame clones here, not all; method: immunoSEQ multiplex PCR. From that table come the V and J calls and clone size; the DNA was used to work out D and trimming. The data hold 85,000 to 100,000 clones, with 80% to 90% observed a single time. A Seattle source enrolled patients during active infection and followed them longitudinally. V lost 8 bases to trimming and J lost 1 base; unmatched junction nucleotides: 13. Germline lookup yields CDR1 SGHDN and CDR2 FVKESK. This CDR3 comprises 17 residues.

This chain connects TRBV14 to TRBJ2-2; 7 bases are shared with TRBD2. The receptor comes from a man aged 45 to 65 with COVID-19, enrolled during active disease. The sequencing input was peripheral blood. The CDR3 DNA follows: TGTGCCAGCGAACAGCTTAAGGGCGGGGGGAACACCGGGGAGCTGTTTTTT. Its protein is CASEQLKGGGNTGELFF.